One T cell receptor (beta chain) is described in this entry. Its cognate antigen is unknown. Naivety among CD8 cells was defined by CD45RO negativity and positive CCR7 selection, thereby excluding terminally differentiated effector memory CD45RA+ cells. V was clipped by 6 bases and J by 4 bases, with 15 bases between them. Germline CDR1 MNHEY, CDR2 SVGAGI. This CDR3 contains 14 residues. Every subset's genomic DNA went evenly onto several immunoSEQ plates. Replicate PCRs run on sorted subsets employed approximately 0.2 ug DNA, some 33,000 T cell genomes. TCRdb's copy holds only in-frame clones and misses some; the assay was immunoSEQ multiplex PCR. The data contain roughly 2,000,000 clones, 93% of them seen just once; the ten biggest clones take up around 1.7%. This sample was included in a study of shared clonotypes between healthy human individuals. About the study: In total, the donors were a couple of women and a few men aged 18 to 49.

Study outcomes and limitations: Naive subsets usually exceeded memory subsets in estimated richness.

The V call is TRBV6-5, the J call TRBJ1-2; tentative D call: TRBD1 (5 bases). The specimen was naive CD8+ T cells from PBMCs. The sequence derives from a man between 18 and 29 years old in good health. Some clones in this sample may be carry-over from other donors' samples. CDR3 protein: CASSTLPGGYGYTF. The CDR3 nucleotides are TGTGCCAGCAGCACCCTTCCGGGGGGCTATGGCTACACCTTC.